Below are 31 T cell receptor beta chains sequenced from a single sample in a study of beta chain features in type 1 diabetes. Study-wide findings and caveats: TCRB CDR3 length was moderately but significantly reduced in all four CD4+ subsets of Type 1 diabetes patients.

Their target antigens are unknown. Expressed TCRB transcripts were sequenced because the isolated RNA had all been reverse transcribed beforehand. Data came from immunoSEQ multiplex PCR; TCRdb stores just in-frame clones and leaves some out. The sample carries 100,000 to 150,000 clones, 9% recorded once. Sequencing input: central memory CD4+ T cells from blood. These receptors all stem from a man aged 25-45 years with type 1 diabetes.

Regarding this clone: This same CDR3 is encoded by further DNA sequences in the sample. This sequence joins TRBV7-9 and TRBJ2-5; D perhaps matches TRBD2 (6 bases). The CDR3 covers 14 residues. Germline V CDR1 and CDR2: SEHNR, FQNEAQ (reference sequence). Trimming removed 0 bases from V and 5 bases from J, with 10 bases in between. CDR3 region: CASSLAGGLETQYF. In DNA form, the CDR3 reads TGTGCCAGCAGCTTAGCCGGGGGACTCGAGACCCAGTACTTC. Combining the CDR3 with reference TRBV7-9 and TRBJ2-5 gives the whole variable domain DTGVSQNPRHKITKRGQNVTFRCDPISEHNRLYWYRQTLGQGPEFLTYFQNEAQLEKSRLLSDRFSAERPKGSFSTLEIQRTEQGDSAMYLCASSLAGGLETQYFGPGTRLLVL.

The V gene is TRBV29-1, the J gene TRBJ2-3; 12 bases align to TRBD2. Germline lookup yields CDR1 SQVTM and CDR2 ANQGSEA. This CDR3 is 15 amino acids long. V shed 7 bases, J shed 0 bases, and the junction held 5 bases outside the gene matches. CDR3 in amino acids: CSGTGTSGSTDTQYF. The CDR3 DNA reads TGCAGCGGTACGGGGACTAGCGGGAGCACAGATACGCAGTATTTT.

The table lists this clone with a few counts. The chain joins TRBV7-9 to TRBJ1-1, with a weak D call TRBD1 (5 bases). CDR3 length equals 13 residues. Trimming stripped 1 base from V and 11 bases from J, with 14 bases between. The germline gives CDR1 SEHNR, CDR2 FQNEAQ (reference sequence). CDR3 in DNA: TGTGCCAGCAGCTTAGGGACATCCTATGGGGCTTTCTTT. Residues: CASSLGTSYGAFF.

The rearrangement links TRBV7-2 to TRBJ2-5; D gene uncertain. V gave up 0 bases and J gave up 0 bases, with 5 bases separating them. The CDR3 length is 14 residues. Germline assignment: CDR1 SGHTA and CDR2 FQGNSA. The CDR3 DNA is TGTGCCAGCAGCTTAGCGGCGGACCAAGAGACCCAGTACTTC. Amino acids: CASSLAADQETQYF.

The chain carries TRBV7-2 and TRBJ2-1; 8 nucleotides align to TRBD1. The ends lost 3 bases at V and 8 bases at J; junction bases unmatched: 6. The CDR3 is made up of 14 amino acids. Germline values: CDR1 SGHTA, CDR2 FQGNSA. For the CDR3, the DNA is TGTGCCAGCAGCTTCTGGACAGGGTTCGATGAGCAGTTCTTC. Protein product: CASSFWTGFDEQFF.

This clone was observed a few times. The chain links TRBV5-1 to TRBJ2-7; 9 bases match TRBD1. The CDR3 runs to 14 residues. The V gene's germline CDR1 is SGHRS and CDR2 YFSETQ. Trimming took 4 bases from V and 4 from J; bases not matched to a gene: 6. The CDR3 coding sequence is TGCGCCAGCAGCCTAGACAGGGGGGGTTACGAGCAGTACTTC. Its protein product is CASSLDRGGYEQYF.

This clone has a handful of counts. This chain uses TRBV29-1 with TRBJ2-1; 7 nucleotides line up with TRBD1. Trimming removed 4 bases from V and 4 bases from J; junction bases left unmatched: 4. This CDR3 contains 13 residues. The germline gives CDR1 SQVTM, CDR2 ANQGSEA. Written as DNA, the CDR3 is TGCAGCGTTGGACAGGGCTTTTACAATGAGCAGTTCTTC. Residues: CSVGQGFYNEQFF.

This clone was observed a handful of times. V usage is TRBV25-1 and J usage is TRBJ2-5; TRBD2 agrees at 12 bases. Germline CDR1 is MGHDK and CDR2 is SYGVNS. The CDR3 is made up of 15 amino acids. The J segment lost 4 bases and the V segment lost 3 bases, leaving 3 bases of the junction unmatched. CDR3 loop: CASSDPTSGGETQYF. In DNA form, the CDR3 reads TGTGCCAGCAGTGATCCGACTAGCGGGGGAGAGACCCAGTACTTC.

This chain uses TRBV5-6 with TRBJ1-1; 7 bases fit TRBD1. This CDR3 contains 18 residues. The germline V gene encodes CDR1 SGHDT and CDR2 YYEEEE. J lost 4 bases, V lost 4 bases, and 19 bases had no gene match. The CDR3 region is CASSRARDSPRRGTEAFF. Here the CDR3 DNA reads TGTGCCAGCAGCCGTGCGCGGGACAGCCCACGACGGGGCACTGAAGCTTTCTTT.

This clone has a handful of counts. The chain combines TRBV5-1 with TRBJ2-5; 10 bases are a match to TRBD2. Germline assignment: CDR1 SGHRS and CDR2 YFSETQ. V was pared by 5 bases and J by 4 bases, with 5 bases of the junction left unmatched. This CDR3 contains 14 residues. The CDR3 loop reads CASRLAGVAETQYF. DNA for the CDR3: TGCGCCAGCAGGCTAGCGGGGGTGGCAGAGACCCAGTACTTC.

This clone has more than one count but fewer than ten. V and J are TRBV5-6 and TRBJ1-4; 10 bases agree with TRBD1. The germline V gene encodes CDR1 SGHDT and CDR2 YYEEEE. With V trimmed by 4 bases and J by 8 bases, 11 bases remained unmatched. This CDR3 has 16 residues. The CDR3 loop is CASSEAGQGFEEKLFF. CDR3 coding DNA: TGTGCCAGCAGCGAAGCGGGACAGGGGTTTGAGGAAAAACTGTTTTTT.

This clone was seen only a few times. The chain couples TRBV28 to TRBJ1-5; D is ambiguous. With 2 bases removed from V and 5 bases from J, the gap between germline ends came to 13 bases. This CDR3 is 15 amino acids long. Germline CDR1 MDHEN, CDR2 SYDVKM. The CDR3, as DNA: TGTGCCAGCAGTTTAGTGTATACAGTCGATCAGCCCCAGCATTTT. Amino acid sequence: CASSLVYTVDQPQHF.

The V and J genes are TRBV5-4 and TRBJ1-1; no definite D call. Trimming pared 6 bases from V and 1 base from J, leaving 16 bases between. CDR3 length: 15 residues. The germline V gene encodes CDR1 SGHNT and CDR2 YYREEE (reference sequence). CDR3 coding DNA: TGTGCCAGCATCGACTATAAGAGCGGGAACACTGAAGCTTTCTTT. It encodes CASIDYKSGNTEAFF.

The chain has TRBV10-3 and TRBJ2-5; the match to TRBD1 covers 8 bases. The CDR3 has 15 amino acids. Germline V CDR1 and CDR2: ENHRY, SYGVKD. The ends lost 3 bases at V and 5 bases at J; junction bases unmatched: 8. In DNA form, the CDR3 reads TGTGCCATCAGTGATTCGACAGGGGCCCAGGAGACCCAGTACTTC. Its protein product is CAISDSTGAQETQYF.

This clone was picked up a small number of times. The rearrangement joins TRBV9 to TRBJ2-5; 7 bases are shared with TRBD2. V shed 3 bases and J 5 bases; nucleotides not matched to a gene: 7. The CDR3 spans 14 residues. CDR1 and CDR2 from the germline V gene are SGDLS and YYNGEE. The CDR3 sequence: CASSEGPAGETQYF. In nucleotides, the CDR3 is TGTGCCAGCAGCGAGGGACCAGCGGGGGAGACCCAGTACTTC.

V usage is TRBV28 and J usage is TRBJ1-2; D remains unclear. The CDR3 totals 13 residues. Germline V lookup: CDR1 MDHEN, CDR2 SYDVKM. V lost 8 bases and J lost 8, with 18 bases in between. The CDR3: CASGSASVGGYTF. CDR3 bases: TGTGCCAGCGGATCGGCGTCAGTGGGCGGCTACACCTTC.

This clone appeared a few times. The CDR3 protein is CASSRNSYGAYEQYF. The CDR3 bases are TGTGCCAGCAGTAGAAACAGCTACGGGGCCTACGAGCAGTACTTC. The V call is TRBV6-1, the J call TRBJ2-7; maybe TRBD2 (5 bases). The CDR3 has 15 residues. Deletions cut 5 bases from V and 2 bases from J, with 16 bases between. Looked up from germline, CDR1 is MNHNS and CDR2 is SASEGT.

This clone was counted many times. This chain links TRBV5-1 with TRBJ2-1, with a weak D call TRBD2 (6 bases). There are 14 residues in the CDR3. Germline lookup yields CDR1 SGHRS and CDR2 YFSETQ. Trimming stripped 3 bases from V and 8 bases from J, with 15 bases between. The CDR3 region is CASSSLGSGDEQFF. The DNA for the CDR3 is TGCGCCAGCAGCTCGCTCGGGAGTGGGGATGAGCAGTTCTTC.

In this sample, this clone turned up a few times. J is TRBJ2-7 and V is TRBV4-1; tentative D call: TRBD2 (6 bases). The CDR3 runs to 15 residues. Trimming took 3 bases from V and 4 from J, leaving 16 bases between them. Germline-derived CDR1 and CDR2 are MGHRA and YSYEKL. This CDR3 is CASSQPGGAPYEQYF. CDR3 coding DNA: TGCGCCAGCAGCCAGCCCGGAGGGGCTCCATACGAGCAGTACTTC.

The chain is built from TRBV27 and TRBJ2-5, with TRBD2 identical over 9 bases. The CDR3 runs 14 residues. From germline, CDR1 is MNHEY and CDR2 SMNVEV (reference sequence). The V segment lost 5 bases and the J segment 1 base; nucleotides outside the gene matches: 2. The CDR3 nucleotides read TGTGCCAGCAGTACACTAGCGGGCCAAGAGACCCAGTACTTC. It is translated as CASSTLAGQETQYF.

This clone has just a few counts. The chain links TRBV6-6 to TRBJ1-6, with D tentatively TRBD1 (5 bases). Germline CDR1 reads MNHNY; CDR2 reads SVGAGI (reference sequence). V lost 7 bases and J lost 8, with 15 bases in between. There are 14 residues in the CDR3. CDR3 region: CASKLLGGDSPLHF. The CDR3 coding sequence is TGTGCCAGCAAATTGTTGGGGGGAGATTCACCCCTCCACTTT.

The chain recombines TRBV19 with TRBJ1-6; 7 bases are a match to TRBD1. The V and J ends lost 6 bases and 8 bases, in that order; junction bases with no gene match: 10. The CDR3 runs 15 residues. Germline V gene lookup returns CDR1 LNHDA and CDR2 SQIVND (reference sequence). CDR3 protein: CASSLTGFGDSPLHF. The CDR3 DNA reads as TGTGCCAGTAGCTTGACAGGGTTCGGTGATTCACCCCTCCACTTT.

This clone has only a few counts. The rearrangement uses TRBV4-2 and TRBJ2-7, with D possibly TRBD2 on 6 matching bases. This CDR3 is built from 15 residues. CDR1 and CDR2 from the germline V gene are LGHNA and YNFKEQ. The germline V and J ends were trimmed by 4 bases and 1 base, with 14 bases remaining between them. The CDR3 coding sequence is TGTGCCAGCAGCCCACACGGCGGGATATCCTACGAGCAGTACTTC. This gives the protein CASSPHGGISYEQYF.

V and J are TRBV28 and TRBJ2-1, with 11 bases matching TRBD2. This CDR3 comprises 16 residues. Germline V gene lookup returns CDR1 MDHEN and CDR2 SYDVKM. V dropped 6 bases and J dropped 9; count of bases not matched to a gene: 13. CDR3 nucleotide sequence: TGTGCCAGCAGCGACACCCCTAGCGGGGGGTTGATTGAGCAGTTCTTC. Its translation is CASSDTPSGGLIEQFF.

This clone was seen a few times. The V call is TRBV15, the J call TRBJ2-3; 10 bases align to TRBD2. The CDR3 is made up of 17 amino acids. V lost 5 bases and J lost 1; bases outside the gene matches: 9. Germline V lookup: CDR1 LNHNV, CDR2 YYDKDF (reference sequence). CDR3 DNA sequence: TGTGCCACCAGCGGAAGGAGAACTAGCGGGGGCACAGATACGCAGTATTTT. It is translated as CATSGRRTSGGTDTQYF.

J is TRBJ2-3 and V is TRBV2; D gene ambiguous. The CDR3 is 13 amino acids. Trimming removed 0 bases from V and 6 bases from J, with 7 bases in between. Germline CDR1 is SNHLY and CDR2 is FYNNEI. The CDR3 nucleotides read TGTGCCAGCAGTGAAGCCGTCCGGGATACGCAGTATTTT. Amino acids: CASSEAVRDTQYF. The variable domain in full, with the rest retrieved from reference TRBV2 and TRBJ2-3, is EPEVTQTPSHQVTQMGQEVILRCVPISNHLYFYWYRQILGQKVEFLVSFYNNEISEKSEIFDDQFSVERPDGSNFTLKIRSTKLEDSAMYFCASSEAVRDTQYFGPGTRLTVL.

The V call is TRBV7-6, the J call TRBJ2-7; weak D call: TRBD2 (5 bases). Per germline, CDR1 SGHVS and CDR2 FNYEAQ. V lost 6 bases, J lost 0 bases, and 18 bases lay in between. The CDR3 sequence is 16 residues long. CDR3 loop: CASSSDPGMGSYEQYF. In DNA, the CDR3 is TGTGCCAGCAGTTCCGACCCGGGGATGGGCTCCTACGAGCAGTACTTC.

This clone turned up a few times. The genes are TRBV11-1 and TRBJ1-1; TRBD1 matches at 8 bases. The CDR3 length is 16 residues. V dropped 5 bases and J dropped 0; count of bases not matched to a gene: 8. Germline loops: CDR1 SGHAT, CDR2 FQDESV (reference sequence). The CDR3 nucleotides read TGTGCCAGCAGCCCTAGGACAGGGAGCATGAACACTGAAGCTTTCTTT. Translated: CASSPRTGSMNTEAFF.

There are a few counts of this clone. The V gene is TRBV6-5, the J gene TRBJ2-7; 13 nucleotides line up with TRBD2. The CDR3 is 15 residues long. Germline V gene sequence: CDR1 MNHEY, CDR2 SVGAGI. With V trimmed by 5 bases and J by 3 bases, 4 bases remained unmatched. The CDR3 DNA is TGTGCCAGCAGTCCGTGGACTAGCGGGGGCTACGAGCAGTACTTC. Its translation is CASSPWTSGGYEQYF.

This clone was counted a few times. The chain couples TRBV2 to TRBJ1-2, with 7 bases lining up with TRBD1. V dropped 6 bases and J dropped 0; count of bases not matched to a gene: 7. CDR3 length: 15 residues. Looked up from germline, CDR1 is SNHLY and CDR2 is FYNNEI. CDR3 region: CASRDGDSSNYGYTF. The CDR3 nucleotides read TGTGCCAGCAGGGATGGGGACAGTTCTAACTATGGCTACACCTTC.

This clone showed up just a few times. Germline is not matched at one junction end, which may reflect a read error. This chain connects TRBV7-9 to TRBJ2-1, with 8 bases fitting TRBD2. The germline gives CDR1 SEHNR, CDR2 FQNEAQ (reference sequence). This CDR3 is 17 amino acids long. The CDR3 here is CASSQVIAGSSYNEQFF. The CDR3 DNA reads TGCGCCAGCAGCCAAGTGATAGCGGGGAGCTCCTACAATGAGCAGTTCTTC.